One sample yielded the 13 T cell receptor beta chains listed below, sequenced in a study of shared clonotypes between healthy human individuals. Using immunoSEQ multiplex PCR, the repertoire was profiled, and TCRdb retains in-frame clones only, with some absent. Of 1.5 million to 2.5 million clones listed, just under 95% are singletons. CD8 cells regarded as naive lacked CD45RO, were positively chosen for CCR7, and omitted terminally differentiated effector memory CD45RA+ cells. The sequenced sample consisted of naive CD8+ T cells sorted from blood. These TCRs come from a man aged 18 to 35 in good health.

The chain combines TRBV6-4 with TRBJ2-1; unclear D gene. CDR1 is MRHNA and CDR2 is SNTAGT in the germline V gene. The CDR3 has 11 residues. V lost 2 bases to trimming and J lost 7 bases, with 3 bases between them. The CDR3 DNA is TGTGCCAGCAGTGACGGGAATGAGCAGTTCTTC. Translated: CASSDGNEQFF.

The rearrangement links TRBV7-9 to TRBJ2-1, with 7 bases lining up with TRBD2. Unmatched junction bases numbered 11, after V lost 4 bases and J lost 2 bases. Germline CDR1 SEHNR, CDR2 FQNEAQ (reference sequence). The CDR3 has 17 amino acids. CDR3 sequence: CASSSPRGGGTYNEQFF. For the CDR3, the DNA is TGTGCCAGCAGCTCCCCTCGGGGCGGGGGAACCTACAATGAGCAGTTCTTC.

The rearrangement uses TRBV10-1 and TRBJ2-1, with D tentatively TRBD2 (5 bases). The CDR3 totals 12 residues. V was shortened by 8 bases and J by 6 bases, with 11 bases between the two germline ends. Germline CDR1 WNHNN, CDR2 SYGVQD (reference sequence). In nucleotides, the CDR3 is TGCGCCAGCGGATTTAGCGTCAATGAGCAGTTCTTC. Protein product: CASGFSVNEQFF.

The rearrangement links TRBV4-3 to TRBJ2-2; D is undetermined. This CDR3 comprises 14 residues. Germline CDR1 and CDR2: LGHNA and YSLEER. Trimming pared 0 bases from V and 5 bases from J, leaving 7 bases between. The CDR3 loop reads CASSQEDVTGELFF. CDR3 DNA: TGCGCCAGCAGCCAAGAGGACGTTACCGGGGAGCTGTTTTTT.

CDR3 in amino acids: CASSLVSERGYNEQFF. The CDR3 DNA sequence: TGTGCCAGCAGCTTAGTTTCGGAGCGGGGGTACAATGAGCAGTTCTTC. The V and J genes are TRBV13 and TRBJ2-1; 8 bases map to TRBD2. The CDR3 length is 16 residues. After removal of 1 base from V and 4 bases from J, the junction contained 6 bases not matched to a gene. Germline V lookup: CDR1 PRHDT, CDR2 FYEKMQ (reference sequence).

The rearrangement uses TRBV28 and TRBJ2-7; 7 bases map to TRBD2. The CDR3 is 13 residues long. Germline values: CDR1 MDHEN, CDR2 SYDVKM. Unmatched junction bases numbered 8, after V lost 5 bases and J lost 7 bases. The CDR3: CASSPLGGDEQYF. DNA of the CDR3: TGTGCCAGCAGTCCCCTGGGGGGGGATGAGCAGTACTTC. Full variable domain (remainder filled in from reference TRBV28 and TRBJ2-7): DVKVTQSSRYLVKRTGEKVFLECVQDMDHENMFWYRQDPGLGLRLIYFSYDVKMKEKGDIPEGYSVSREKKERFSLILESASTNQTSMYLCASSPLGGDEQYFGPGTRLTVT.

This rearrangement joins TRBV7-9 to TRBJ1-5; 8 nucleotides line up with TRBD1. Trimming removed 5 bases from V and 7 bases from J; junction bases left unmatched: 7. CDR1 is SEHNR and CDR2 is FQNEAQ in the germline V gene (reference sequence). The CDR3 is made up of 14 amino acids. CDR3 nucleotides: TGTGCCAGCAGCCAAGGACAGGGTGAGCAGCCCCAGCATTTT. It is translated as CASSQGQGEQPQHF.

CDR3 DNA sequence: TGTGCCACCAGCTTGGAAGGGGCTGGTGAAAAACTGTTTTTT. This translates into CATSLEGAGEKLFF. The J gene is TRBJ1-4, the V gene TRBV15; possible D gene TRBD1, 5 bases. Germline lookup yields CDR1 LNHNV and CDR2 YYDKDF (reference sequence). V was cut by 5 bases and J by 7 bases, with 14 bases left in between. The CDR3 is 14 residues long.

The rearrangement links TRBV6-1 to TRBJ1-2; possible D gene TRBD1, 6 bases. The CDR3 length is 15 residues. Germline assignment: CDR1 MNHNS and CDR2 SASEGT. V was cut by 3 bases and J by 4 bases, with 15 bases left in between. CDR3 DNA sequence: TGTGCCAGCAGTGACCCGACAGGTCCCTTCTATGGCTACACCTTC. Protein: CASSDPTGPFYGYTF.

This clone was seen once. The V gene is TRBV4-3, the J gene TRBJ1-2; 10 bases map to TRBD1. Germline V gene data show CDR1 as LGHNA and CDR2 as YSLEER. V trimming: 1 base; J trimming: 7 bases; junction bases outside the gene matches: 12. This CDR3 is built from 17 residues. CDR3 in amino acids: CASSQGHSWTGGSGYTF. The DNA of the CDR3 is TGCGCCAGCAGCCAAGGGCATTCCTGGACAGGGGGAAGTGGCTACACCTTC.

In DNA, the CDR3 is TGTGCCAGCAGGCCGTGGCCCGAGGGAGACGAGCAGTACTTC. The encoded protein is CASRPWPEGDEQYF. The chain recombines TRBV27 with TRBJ2-7; TRBD2 might be the D (5 bases). Trimming left V 6 bases short and J 5 bases short, with 17 bases between. CDR3 length: 14 amino acids. Germline V lookup: CDR1 MNHEY, CDR2 SMNVEV (reference sequence).

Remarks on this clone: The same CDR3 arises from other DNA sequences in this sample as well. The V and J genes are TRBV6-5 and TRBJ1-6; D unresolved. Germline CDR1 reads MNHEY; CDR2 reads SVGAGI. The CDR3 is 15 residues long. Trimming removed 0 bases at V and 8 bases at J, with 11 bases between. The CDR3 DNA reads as TGTGCCAGCAGTTACTCAGAAGGGTCTGATTCACCCCTCCACTTT. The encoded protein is CASSYSEGSDSPLHF.

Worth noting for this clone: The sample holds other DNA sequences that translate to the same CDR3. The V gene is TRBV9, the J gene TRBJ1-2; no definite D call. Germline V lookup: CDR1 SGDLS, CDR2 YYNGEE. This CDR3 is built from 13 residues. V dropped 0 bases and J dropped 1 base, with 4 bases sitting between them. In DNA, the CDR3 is TGTGCCAGCAGCGTAGCCGGTAACTATGGCTACACCTTC. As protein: CASSVAGNYGYTF. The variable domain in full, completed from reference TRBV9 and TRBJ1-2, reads DSGVTQTPKHLITATGQRVTLRCSPRSGDLSVYWYQQSLDQGLQFLIQYYNGEERAKGNILERFSAQQFPDLHSELNLSSLELGDSALYFCASSVAGNYGYTFGSGTRLTVV.